A single sample is the source of the 19 T cell receptor beta chains below, sequenced in a study of T-cell memory formation after mild COVID-19. TCRdb independently ran MiXCR on the 5' RACE reads; one entry per CDR3 protein. The sample comprises 400,000 to 500,000 distinct CDR3 sequences, 20% of which are singletons, and around 8.4% rests with the top ten. The specimen sequenced was PBMCs or a T cell subset sorted from them (not recorded which). Receptors originate from an adult woman who had mild COVID-19 (a few samples of this study predate the infection). Cell type and time point are not known.

This clonotype was observed a few times. The gene calls are TRBV24-1 and TRBJ2-3; unclear D gene. CDR1 and CDR2 from the germline V gene are KGHDR and SFDVKD. The V and J ends lost 4 bases and 0 bases respectively, with 4 bases between them. The CDR3 is 13 amino acids. This CDR3 is CATSESSTDTQYF. CDR3 bases: TGTGCCACCAGTGAGTCCAGCACAGATACGCAGTATTTT.

The CDR3 sequence: CASSRTSGRAGETQYF. CDR3 coding DNA: TGTGCCAGCAGCCGGACTAGCGGGAGGGCCGGGGAGACCCAGTACTTC. The chain recombines TRBV5-4 with TRBJ2-5, with 15 bases that match TRBD2. Trimming removed 4 bases from V and 5 bases from J; junction bases left unmatched: 6. Per the germline V gene, CDR1 is SGHNT and CDR2 is YYREEE (reference sequence). The length of the CDR3 is 16 residues.

CDR3 sequence (DNA): TGTGCCAGCAGTTACTCCTGGACCCATGCCTACGAGCAGTACTTC. Translated, it gives CASSYSWTHAYEQYF. The chain has TRBV6-5 and TRBJ2-7; D remains ambiguous. Trimming shortened V by 0 bases and J by 2 bases, and 11 bases separated the two germline ends. CDR3 length equals 15 residues. CDR1 is MNHEY, CDR2 SVGAGI, per germline.

This chain joins TRBV20-1 and TRBJ2-3; 10 nucleotides align to TRBD2. The V gene end was trimmed by 5 bases and the J gene end by 1 base; junction bases not matched to a gene: 3. CDR3 length equals 14 residues. CDR1 is DFQATT and CDR2 is SNEGSKA in the germline V gene (reference sequence). The CDR3 here is CSAPLAGGTDTQYF. CDR3 coding DNA: TGCAGTGCTCCTCTAGCGGGGGGCACAGATACGCAGTATTTT.

This clonotype was seen more than once but under ten times. J is TRBJ2-7 and V is TRBV3-1; TRBD1 might be the D (5 bases). The CDR3 sequence is 14 residues long. Germline CDR1 and CDR2: LGHDT and YNNKEL (reference sequence). V was cut by 3 bases and J by 6 bases, with 15 bases left in between. CDR3 loop: CASSQTSGAAEQYF. For the CDR3, the DNA is TGTGCCAGCAGCCAGACCAGTGGGGCAGCCGAGCAGTACTTC.

J is TRBJ2-7 and V is TRBV19, with no clear D. Germline-derived CDR1 and CDR2 are LNHDA and SQIVND (reference sequence). V was cut by 0 bases and J by 1 base, with 10 bases left in between. The CDR3 contains 15 residues. The CDR3 DNA reads as TGTGCCAGTAGTATAGAGTCTACCAGTTCCTACGAGCAGTACTTC. It encodes CASSIESTSSYEQYF.

The CDR3 sequence: CASKSHAGGRQETQYF. CDR3 DNA sequence: TGTGCCAGCAAATCTCATGCGGGGGGCCGCCAAGAGACCCAGTACTTC. The chain carries TRBV6-2 or TRBV6-3 and TRBJ2-5; the match to TRBD2 covers 8 bases. This CDR3 has 16 residues. V dropped 7 bases and J dropped 1; count of bases not matched to a gene: 11. Germline V gene data show CDR1 as MNHEY and CDR2 as SVGEGT.

The J gene is TRBJ2-5, the V gene TRBV5-1, with 8 bases that match TRBD1. There are 15 residues in the CDR3. CDR1 and CDR2 (germline): SGHRS, YFSETQ. Germline trimming cut 4 bases from V and 3 bases from J; bases unmatched to any gene: 8. CDR3 in DNA: TGCGCCAGCAGCGTATTCCCGGGACAGGAAGAGACCCAGTACTTC. As protein: CASSVFPGQEETQYF.

This chain joins TRBV5-1 and TRBJ2-6; D assignment may be TRBD1 or TRBD2 (5 bases each). The CDR3 extends over 18 amino acids. Germline V gives CDR1 SGHRS, CDR2 YFSETQ. Trimming left V 1 base short and J 0 bases short, with 14 bases between. CDR3: CASSLSGLLLSGANVLTF. DNA for the CDR3: TGCGCCAGCAGCTTGTCGGGGCTTCTCCTCTCTGGGGCCAACGTCCTGACTTTC.

V usage is TRBV6-5 and J usage is TRBJ2-2; D is possibly TRBD1 (5 bases). Germline assignment: CDR1 MNHEY and CDR2 SVGAGI. The CDR3 runs 17 residues. Trimming removed 0 bases from V and 2 bases from J, with 13 bases in between. The CDR3 protein is CASSYSLGRANTGELFF. As DNA, the CDR3 is TGTGCCAGCAGTTACTCGCTGGGCAGGGCAAACACCGGGGAGCTGTTTTTT.

This clonotype was recorded a few times. The genes are TRBV6-5 and TRBJ2-3; D is tentatively TRBD1 or TRBD2 (5 bases each). CDR1 and CDR2 from the germline V gene are MNHEY and SVGAGI. The germline V and J ends were trimmed by 6 bases and 0 bases, with 16 bases remaining between them. The CDR3 is 16 residues long. As DNA, the CDR3 is TGTGCCAGCAGGTCTACCGGGACGGGGAGCACAGATACGCAGTATTTT. Residues: CASRSTGTGSTDTQYF.

V is TRBV12-3 or TRBV12-4 and J is TRBJ2-1; 7 bases fit TRBD2. J gave up 2 bases and V 4 bases, and 8 bases lay outside the gene matches. The CDR3 is 16 amino acids. CDR3 protein: CASSSYYSGTYNEQFF. DNA of the CDR3: TGTGCCAGCAGTTCGTACTACAGCGGGACCTACAATGAGCAGTTCTTC.

This clonotype was counted only a few times. The chain is built from TRBV3-1 and TRBJ2-5; 13 bases line up with TRBD2. V shed 4 bases and J 4 bases; nucleotides not matched to a gene: 12. The CDR3 length is 18 residues. Germline CDR1 LGHDT, CDR2 YNNKEL (reference sequence). In DNA, the CDR3 is TGTGCCAGCAGCCCCCAACTAGCGGGGGGGCCCCAGCGAGAGACCCAGTACTTC. Protein: CASSPQLAGGPQRETQYF.

This clonotype has just a few counts. This rearrangement joins TRBV6-1 to TRBJ1-2; 9 nucleotides agree with TRBD1. The germline CDR1 and CDR2 sequences are MNHNS and SASEGT. The CDR3 has 16 residues. V gave up 5 bases and J gave up 2 bases; unmatched junction bases: 9. Here the CDR3 reads CASSSPRGQGNYGYTF. The CDR3 nucleotides are TGTGCCAGCAGTTCCCCACGAGGACAGGGGAACTATGGCTACACCTTC.

This chain joins TRBV5-1 and TRBJ1-2; D not resolved. CDR1 and CDR2 (germline): SGHRS, YFSETQ. CDR3 length: 13 amino acids. The V gene lost 5 bases and the J gene lost 3 bases, with 11 bases spanning the gap. Written as DNA, the CDR3 is TGCGCCAGCAGATCACCAGATGACTATGGCTACACCTTC. Encoded protein: CASRSPDDYGYTF.

V usage is TRBV2 and J usage is TRBJ1-1; D is undetermined. The CDR3 totals 11 residues. Germline assignment: CDR1 SNHLY and CDR2 FYNNEI. V shed 1 base and J shed 5 bases, with 2 bases lying between them. This chain's CDR3 is CASSEETEAFF. DNA for the CDR3: TGTGCCAGCAGTGAAGAGACTGAAGCTTTCTTT.

This clonotype was seen more than once but under ten times. The chain couples TRBV29-1 to TRBJ2-5; TRBD1 matches 9 bases. The junction had 12 bases not matched to a gene; V was cut back by 5 bases and J by 5 bases. The CDR3 consists of 15 residues. Germline V lookup: CDR1 SQVTM, CDR2 ANQGSEA. The CDR3 DNA is TGCAGCGTTTCCCGGGACAGGGACCGGGGGGAGACCCAGTACTTC. This translates into CSVSRDRDRGETQYF.

This rearrangement joins TRBV20-1 to TRBJ2-1; D is possibly TRBD2 (6 bases). Trimming took 5 bases from V and 7 from J, leaving 15 bases between them. Germline V lookup: CDR1 DFQATT, CDR2 SNEGSKA (reference sequence). The CDR3 extends over 13 amino acids. This chain's CDR3 is CSAGRDFVNEQFF. The CDR3 nucleotides are TGCAGTGCTGGGCGGGACTTCGTTAATGAGCAGTTCTTC.

The chain recombines TRBV7-3 with TRBJ2-1, with TRBD2 identical over 14 bases. V lost 6 bases, J lost 9 bases, and 7 bases stayed unmatched. The CDR3 is made up of 15 amino acids. Germline V lookup: CDR1 SGHTA, CDR2 FQGTGA. The CDR3, as DNA: TGTGCCAGCAGTACCGGGACTAGCGGGGGCCGTGAGCAGTTCTTC. Translation gives CASSTGTSGGREQFF.